Each of the 29 T cell receptor beta chains below was sequenced from the same sample in a study of blood T cell repertoires in COVID-19. The table came from immunoSEQ multiplex PCR; TCRdb's copy has only in-frame clones and leaves some out. The data show some 83,000 clones, around 90% seen once. The sample taken for sequencing was peripheral blood. The receptors here all came from a man older than 75 with active or convalescent COVID-19.

This clone was detected only a few times. The CDR3 region has the DNA TGTGCCAGCAGCTTGGGGGGACAGGGAATTCATCAGCCCCAGCATTTT. This encodes CASSLGGQGIHQPQHF. The rearrangement joins TRBV5-5 to TRBJ1-5; 9 nucleotides line up with TRBD1. Looked up from germline, CDR1 is SGHKS and CDR2 is YYEKEE (reference sequence). This CDR3 region has 16 residues. V was pared by 0 bases and J by 5 bases, with 6 bases of the junction left unmatched.

This rearrangement joins TRBV3-1 (or the pseudogene TRBV3-2) to TRBJ2-2; D perhaps matches TRBD1 (6 bases). From germline, CDR1 is LGHDT and CDR2 YNNKEL (reference sequence). This CDR3 has 16 residues. With 4 bases removed from V and 5 bases from J, the gap between germline ends came to 17 bases. CDR3 sequence reads: CASSPTFRGRTGELFF. DNA of the CDR3: TGTGCCAGCAGCCCCACATTCAGGGGTAGGACCGGGGAGCTGTTTTTT.

V and J are TRBV9 and TRBJ2-1, with TRBD1 as a possible D gene (5 bases). Trimming took off 0 bases at V and 8 bases at J, with 12 bases between the two ends. CDR1 and CDR2 (germline): SGDLS, YYNGEE. This CDR3 contains 14 residues. In nucleotides, the CDR3 is TGTGCCAGCAGCGTAGCTCTAGGGGCCCATGAGCAGTTCTTC. Translation gives CASSVALGAHEQFF.

The chain couples TRBV10-3 to TRBJ1-5; D remains ambiguous. Germline lookup yields CDR1 ENHRY and CDR2 SYGVKD. Trimming cost V 8 bases and J 0 bases, with 14 bases left between them. This CDR3 has 15 amino acids. The CDR3 region is CAIDRQNHSNQPQHF. The CDR3 DNA reads as TGTGCCATCGATCGTCAGAACCATAGCAATCAGCCCCAGCATTTT.

V gene TRBV6-5 combines with J gene TRBJ2-1; possibly TRBD2 for D (5 bases). V was pared by 1 base and J by 6 bases, with 16 bases between. This CDR3 is built from 16 residues. The germline V gene has CDR1 MNHEY and CDR2 SVGAGI. DNA for the CDR3: TGTGCCAGCAGTTACTTCTCCGGGGTGGTCGGCAATGAGCAGTTCTTC. This translates into CASSYFSGVVGNEQFF.

The chain is built from TRBV5-1 and TRBJ1-4; perhaps TRBD1 as D (5 bases). The CDR3 contains 15 residues. The germline V gene has CDR1 SGHRS and CDR2 YFSETQ. Trimming took off 6 bases at V and 4 bases at J, with 16 bases between the two ends. The DNA of the CDR3 is TGCGCCAGCACCTCGGCGGGGCAAAGTAATGAAAAACTGTTTTTT. Its translation is CASTSAGQSNEKLFF.

V is TRBV24-1 and J is TRBJ2-3, with TRBD1 matching over 8 bases. The J segment lost 2 bases and the V segment lost 3 bases, leaving 3 bases of the junction unmatched. The CDR3 covers 15 residues. The germline V gene encodes CDR1 KGHDR and CDR2 SFDVKD. The CDR3 DNA reads as TGTGCCACCAGTGATGGGACAGGACACACAGATACGCAGTATTTT. As protein: CATSDGTGHTDTQYF.

The chain links TRBV9 to TRBJ1-2; 9 nucleotides match TRBD1. Germline trimming cut 4 bases from V and 4 bases from J; bases unmatched to any gene: 5. This CDR3 is 14 amino acids long. Germline CDR1 is SGDLS and CDR2 is YYNGEE. For the CDR3, the DNA is TGTGCCAGCAGCCCTACAGGGGGCTTCTATGGCTACACCTTC. Translated, it gives CASSPTGGFYGYTF.

Remarks on this clone: The junction shows a germline mismatch at one end, possibly a read error. J is TRBJ2-1 and V is TRBV3-1 (or the pseudogene TRBV3-2), with 14 bases lining up with TRBD2. CDR3 size: 14 residues. Germline V gene lookup returns CDR1 LGHDT and CDR2 YNNKEL (reference sequence). In DNA, the CDR3 is TGTGCCAGCAGCCAGAGGGGGACTAGCGGGGGCACGGTCTTC. Translation: CASSQRGTSGGTVF.

The V call is TRBV11-2, the J call TRBJ1-4; D is unresolved. The CDR3 sequence is 11 residues long. The germline V gene has CDR1 SGHAT and CDR2 FQNNGV. The V end was cut by 1 base, the J end by 10 bases, with 4 bases between. CDR3 nucleotide sequence: TGTGCCAGCAGCTTAGGACTAAAACTGTTTTTT. Amino acid sequence: CASSLGLKLFF. The full variable domain, rest sourced from reference TRBV11-2 and TRBJ1-4, is EAGVAQSPRYKIIEKRQSVAFWCNPISGHATLYWYQQILGQGPKLLIQFQNNGVVDDSQLPKDRFSAERLKGVDSTLKIQPAKLEDSAVYLCASSLGLKLFFGSGTQLSVL.

The rearrangement links TRBV5-1 to TRBJ1-1, with 8 bases lining up with TRBD1. V lost 4 bases to trimming and J lost 4 bases; unmatched junction nucleotides: 6. In germline, CDR1 is SGHRS, CDR2 YFSETQ. There are 14 residues in the CDR3. The CDR3 sequence is CASSGTRGRTEAFF. The CDR3 DNA follows: TGCGCCAGCAGCGGAACCAGGGGGCGCACTGAAGCTTTCTTT.

J is TRBJ2-1 and V is TRBV7-9, with D unresolved. The CDR3 spans 15 residues. V was cut by 4 bases and J by 0 bases, with 10 bases left in between. Germline V gives CDR1 SEHNR, CDR2 FQNEAQ (reference sequence). The CDR3 nucleotides are TGTGCCAGCAGCTCGACTCCGAACTCCTACAATGAGCAGTTCTTC. This translates into CASSSTPNSYNEQFF. The whole variable domain, filled in from reference TRBV7-9 and TRBJ2-1, reads DTGVSQNPRHKITKRGQNVTFRCDPISEHNRLYWYRQTLGQGPEFLTYFQNEAQLEKSRLLSDRFSAERPKGSFSTLEIQRTEQGDSAMYLCASSSTPNSYNEQFFGPGTRLTVL.

This chain connects TRBV5-6 to TRBJ2-2, with D perhaps TRBD2 (5 bases). CDR3 length equals 19 residues. Trimming stripped 3 bases from V and 4 bases from J, with 25 bases between. From germline, CDR1 is SGHDT and CDR2 YYEEEE. The CDR3, as DNA: TGTGCCAGCAGCTCGCCTTGGAGGTCCCTGGGGAAGGGCACCGGGGAGCTGTTTTTT. Translated, it gives CASSSPWRSLGKGTGELFF. Together with reference TRBV5-6 and TRBJ2-2, the CDR3 gives the full variable domain: DAGVTQSPTHLIKTRGQQVTLRCSPKSGHDTVSWYQQALGQGPQFIFQYYEEEERQRGNFPDRFSGHQFPNYSSELNVNALLLGDSALYLCASSSPWRSLGKGTGELFFGEGSRLTVL.

The chain has TRBV11-3 and TRBJ2-1, with 9 positions matching TRBD1. V was clipped by 4 bases and J by 4 bases; unmatched bases: 8. CDR1 and CDR2 (germline): SGHNT, YENEEA. The CDR3 covers 16 residues. Here the CDR3 reads CASSSQGQGLYNEQFF. The CDR3 bases are TGTGCCAGCAGCTCCCAAGGACAGGGGCTATACAATGAGCAGTTCTTC.

This clone has a single count. The V gene is TRBV5-1, the J gene TRBJ1-4, with 7 bases matching TRBD1. The CDR3 consists of 15 residues. V gave up 4 bases and J gave up 5 bases; unmatched junction bases: 8. Germline CDR1 and CDR2: SGHRS and YFSETQ. The CDR3 reads CASSISGGRNEKLFF. The CDR3 nucleotides are TGCGCCAGCAGCATCTCAGGGGGACGAAATGAAAAACTGTTTTTT.

J is TRBJ1-6 and V is TRBV3-1 (or the pseudogene TRBV3-2); TRBD1 matches 10 bases. Germline V gene sequence: CDR1 LGHDT, CDR2 YNNKEL (reference sequence). After removal of 4 bases from V and 10 bases from J, the junction contained 7 bases not matched to a gene. The CDR3 spans 15 residues. CDR3 protein: CASSLMTGGGSPLHF. CDR3 nucleotide sequence: TGTGCCAGCAGCCTTATGACAGGGGGCGGATCACCCCTCCACTTT.

The V gene is TRBV7-8, the J gene TRBJ1-5; D gene uncertain. V shed 1 base and J shed 0 bases, with 4 bases lying between them. This CDR3 region has 14 residues. CDR1 is SGHVS, CDR2 FQNEAQ, per germline. CDR3 nucleotides: TGTGCCAGCAGCTTAGGCTATAGCAATCAGCCCCAGCATTTT. Protein: CASSLGYSNQPQHF.

V and J are TRBV7-9 and TRBJ1-3; tentative D call: TRBD1 (5 bases). The CDR3 sequence is 15 residues long. V was clipped by 6 bases and J by 0 bases, with 12 bases between them. Germline V gene data show CDR1 as SEHNR and CDR2 as FQNEAQ (reference sequence). CDR3 amino acids: CASSRAGLSGNTIYF. CDR3 DNA: TGTGCCAGCAGTCGCGCAGGGCTCTCTGGAAACACCATATATTTT.

This chain links TRBV2 with TRBJ1-2, with no clear D. Trimming left V 2 bases short and J 5 bases short, with 6 bases between. CDR1 SNHLY and CDR2 FYNNEI come from the germline V gene. CDR3 length equals 12 residues. CDR3 residues: CASSEPAYGYTF. CDR3 coding DNA: TGTGCCAGCAGTGAACCAGCGTATGGCTACACCTTC.

The rearrangement links TRBV6-5 to TRBJ2-3, with a weak D call TRBD1 (7 bases). V was clipped by 5 bases and J by 3 bases, with 15 bases between them. Looked up from germline, CDR1 is MNHEY and CDR2 is SVGAGI. This CDR3 contains 15 residues. The CDR3 is CASSRRDSGTDTQYF. The DNA of the CDR3 is TGTGCCAGCAGTCGGAGGGACAGTGGGACAGATACGCAGTATTTT.

The chain employs TRBV5-1 and TRBJ2-1; 10 nucleotides match TRBD2. Trimming removed 1 base from V and 9 bases from J; junction bases left unmatched: 7. Germline V gene sequence: CDR1 SGHRS, CDR2 YFSETQ. This CDR3 contains 15 residues. CDR3 sequence (DNA): TGCGCCAGCAGCTTGTTGGCTAGCGGGAGTAGTGAGCAGTTCTTC. Amino acids: CASSLLASGSSEQFF.

This chain joins TRBV3-1 (or the pseudogene TRBV3-2) and TRBJ2-3, with D possibly TRBD2 on 7 matching bases. The V end lost 0 bases, the J end lost 2 bases, and 15 bases lay between the germline ends. CDR3 length: 17 amino acids. Looked up from germline, CDR1 is LGHDT and CDR2 is YNNKEL (reference sequence). The CDR3 sequence: CASSQDHGRGNTDTQYF. In DNA, the CDR3 is TGTGCCAGCAGCCAAGATCATGGGAGGGGGAACACAGATACGCAGTATTTT.

This clone has just one count. V is TRBV19 and J is TRBJ2-3, with D perhaps matching TRBD2 (5 bases). Germline V gene sequence: CDR1 LNHDA, CDR2 SQIVND (reference sequence). Trimming cost V 3 bases and J 4 bases, with 14 bases left between them. The CDR3 covers 15 residues. CDR3 sequence (DNA): TGTGCCAGTAGTATGTCGAGGGCGCCCCCAGATACGCAGTATTTT. Its translation: CASSMSRAPPDTQYF.

The rearrangement joins TRBV5-6 to TRBJ2-7; 9 nucleotides align to TRBD2. J was trimmed by 8 bases and V by 5 bases; bases with no gene match: 14. The CDR3 runs to 15 residues. In germline, CDR1 is SGHDT, CDR2 YYEEEE. The CDR3 DNA reads TGTGCCAGCAGTTATAGCGGGGGTTTGGGCGGTAAGCAGTACGTC. Amino acids: CASSYSGGLGGKQYV.

J is TRBJ1-1 and V is TRBV5-1; maybe TRBD1 (6 bases). Germline assignment: CDR1 SGHRS and CDR2 YFSETQ. Trimming removed 0 bases at V and 1 base at J, with 13 bases between. The CDR3 is 16 residues long. The CDR3: CASSLGTGRGNTEAFF. The DNA of the CDR3 is TGCGCCAGCAGCTTGGGTACAGGGAGGGGGAACACTGAAGCTTTCTTT.

V and J are TRBV29-1 and TRBJ2-2, with 8 bases aligning to TRBD1. The CDR3 spans 14 residues. Germline V gives CDR1 SQVTM, CDR2 ANQGSEA. V dropped 6 bases and J dropped 4; count of bases not matched to a gene: 7. CDR3 sequence: CSVRQGSVTGELFF. The CDR3, as DNA: TGCAGCGTGCGACAGGGGTCGGTCACCGGGGAGCTGTTTTTT.

The chain couples TRBV11-3 to TRBJ2-5, with D hard to call. With 5 bases removed from V and 4 bases from J, the gap between germline ends came to 8 bases. The CDR3 is made up of 12 amino acids. Germline V lookup: CDR1 SGHNT, CDR2 YENEEA. The CDR3 DNA sequence: TGTGCCAGCAGCCCTCCCGGAGAGACCCAGTACTTC. Translating it yields CASSPPGETQYF.

The J gene is TRBJ2-1, the V gene TRBV7-9; D is possibly TRBD1 (5 bases). The CDR3 has 12 amino acids. Per the germline V gene, CDR1 is SEHNR and CDR2 is FQNEAQ (reference sequence). V was shortened by 1 base and J by 12 bases, with 10 bases between the two germline ends. The DNA for the CDR3 is TGTGCCAGCAGCTTAGAAGGACAAGTGCAGTTCTTC. Translation: CASSLEGQVQFF. The full variable domain, its missing parts supplied by reference TRBV7-9 and TRBJ2-1, is DTGVSQNPRHKITKRGQNVTFRCDPISEHNRLYWYRQTLGQGPEFLTYFQNEAQLEKSRLLSDRFSAERPKGSFSTLEIQRTEQGDSAMYLCASSLEGQVQFFGPGTRLTVL.

The V gene is TRBV11-1, the J gene TRBJ2-7, with D perhaps TRBD1 (6 bases). The V gene's germline CDR1 is SGHAT and CDR2 FQDESV (reference sequence). Trimming removed 6 bases from V and 2 bases from J, with 11 bases in between. The CDR3 spans 13 residues. DNA for the CDR3: TGTGCCAGCAGTGTTGAGGGGGCCTACGAGCAGTACGTC. Protein sequence: CASSVEGAYEQYV.